This T cell receptor beta chain is from a study of T-cell reconstitution after alpha-beta-depleted transplantation in children (dated by TCRdb to 2016 to 2017). As for the study more broadly: Using TCR repertoire profiling, the study followed T-cell immune reconstitution in a quantitative way in children after TCRalphabeta/CD19-depleted allogeneic hematopoietic cell transplantation.

The CDR3 runs 16 residues from the cysteine to the phenylalanine. Only the CDR3 DNA is retained, 48 bases long and in frame from the first base. Sequences ENHRY (CDR1) and SYGVKD (CDR2) are obtained from the germline V gene. At the junction V is shortened by 4 bases and J by 0 bases, with 10 bases in between. Library prep was done by PCR. TCRdb names Illumina HiSeq 2500 as the instrument used. To normalize quantification of the TCRbeta repertoire, the TCR libraries were built with molecular barcoding that relied on unique molecular identifiers. Starting from the raw public reads, TCRdb applied fastp trimming at Q25, assembled clones with MiXCR and retained in-frame beta chains. Under each unique CDR3 protein, matching rows form one entry showing the most common genes and DNA. Within this sample are roughly 50,000 distinct CDR3 sequences, with about 40% of them counted one time only. In total, the top ten clones hold 98% of the sample.

This clonotype has just a few counts. Its cognate antigen has yet to be identified. There are no base qualities to consult, and no much larger clone falls within one base. Study-wide conclusions, independent of this receptor: Over subsequent months, a decline in hyperexpanded clone frequencies was noted, and after one year, T-cell counts and TCRbeta diversity were mostly ascribed to newly produced T cells. The high TCRbeta diversity at day 60 in some patients was ascribed to recipient T cells and intrathymic progenitors that had survived conditioning. The apparently early alphabetaT-cell count recovery about two months after transplant was reportedly dependent on only several hundred rapidly expanded clones derived from non-depleted graft cells.

In light of the paper, this sample's treatment or condition label describes: allogeneic hematopoietic cell transplantation with graft depleted of TCRalphabeta T cells and CD19 B cells. The transplant recipients were children given TCRalphabeta/CD19-depleted allogeneic hematopoietic cell grafts. The TCR comes from a male patient under 18 who had a stem cell transplant for acute lymphoblastic leukemia, so the T cells may come from the graft donor. The sequencing here drew on PBMCs, mostly from graft donor cells, taken 360 days after TCRalphabeta/CD19-depleted stem cell transplant. This sequence uses TRBV10-3 and TRBJ2-6, with the D gene uncertain. The CDR3: CAISASSGSGANVLTF. The bases read TGTGCCATCAGTGCTTCCTCCGGCTCTGGGGCCAACGTCCTGACTTTC.